This TCR beta chain is from a study of metastatic and nonmetastatic thyroid tumors. Turning to the study itself: Repertoires of blood and of tissue (tumor or nodule) from malignant and benign thyroid patients were compared.

Thyroid surgery was preceded by no treatment in any patient. The study's findings and limits: TCR beta diversity was reportedly significantly higher in malignant thyroid tumors than benign nodules, in blood and tumor.

Turning to this clone: The antigen remains undetermined. The junction departs from the called germline gene at one end, perhaps through a read error.

The CDR3 is 17 residues long. CDR1 MNHNS and CDR2 SASEGT come from the germline V gene. Per the study methods: What underpinned the distant-metastasis classifier for papillary thyroid cancer was the set of CDR3 differences across clinicopathological groups. MiXCR was used by TCRdb to re-call the PCR reads. For this entry, the V and J calls and clone size follow TCRdb and not the study's own pipeline. Of under 40,000 clones detected, approximately 15% appear once; the ten largest clones hold 5.5% to 7.5%. The sequencing input was blood. The chain couples TRBV6-1 to TRBJ2-1; 9 bases fit TRBD2. This TCR came from a female donor with papillary thyroid cancer or a benign thyroid nodule (not recorded which). Some clones in this sample may be carry-over from other donors' samples. The CDR3 sequence is CASSDGGRERRYNEKFF. The CDR3 DNA follows: TGTGCCAGCAGTGATGGCGGGAGGGAGCGCCGGTACAATGAGAAGTTCTTC.